These 14 T cell receptor beta chains were all obtained from the same sample, sequenced in a study of cytomegalovirus exposure and HLA in healthy donors. It was with 60 Vbeta and 13 Jbeta primers that the PCR ran. Measured with immunoSEQ multiplex PCR; TCRdb has only the in-frame clones, and not every one. Seen here are around 85,000 clones, around 70% observed once, and the top ten hold around 20%. The sequencing sample was made of PBMCs. The source of these receptors is a man aged 25-45 years in good health and CMV-seropositive.

J is TRBJ2-7 and V is TRBV30; 7 bases map to TRBD2. Germline V gene lookup returns CDR1 GTSNPN and CDR2 SVGIG (reference sequence). The CDR3 totals 13 residues. V lost 5 bases to trimming and J lost 2 bases; unmatched junction nucleotides: 6. CDR3 DNA sequence: TGTGCCTGGGCCGCCGGGACTACCTACGAGCAGTACTTC. This sequence encodes CAWAAGTTYEQYF.

The chain carries TRBV10-2 and TRBJ2-1, with 7 bases aligning to TRBD1. The CDR3 contains 13 residues. Germline CDR1 reads WSHSY; CDR2 reads SAAADI. Trimming removed 7 bases from V and 4 bases from J; junction bases left unmatched: 4. CDR3 sequence reads: CASKSGQYNEQFF. The CDR3, as DNA: TGCGCCAGCAAATCGGGACAGTACAATGAGCAGTTCTTC.

The chain employs TRBV28 and TRBJ2-3; TRBD1 aligns across 8 bases. After removal of 4 bases from V and 10 bases from J, the junction contained 7 bases not matched to a gene. In germline, CDR1 is MDHEN, CDR2 SYDVKM. The CDR3 runs to 13 residues. The CDR3 loop reads CASSWDRSGSQYF. CDR3 nucleotide sequence: TGTGCCAGCAGTTGGGACAGGTCAGGTTCGCAGTATTTT. The entire variable domain, with the rest obtained from reference TRBV28 and TRBJ2-3, is as follows: DVKVTQSSRYLVKRTGEKVFLECVQDMDHENMFWYRQDPGLGLRLIYFSYDVKMKEKGDIPEGYSVSREKKERFSLILESASTNQTSMYLCASSWDRSGSQYFGPGTRLTVL.

This chain joins TRBV7-2 and TRBJ2-7, with 10 bases fitting TRBD2. The CDR3 length is 18 residues. Trimming at V came to 5 bases and at J to 2 bases, leaving 15 bases not matched to a gene. The germline V gene encodes CDR1 SGHTA and CDR2 FQGNSA. The CDR3 here is CASSVQASASGRPYEQYF. CDR3 coding DNA: TGTGCCAGCAGCGTCCAAGCGAGCGCTAGCGGGAGACCCTACGAGCAGTACTTC. The full variable domain, completed using reference TRBV7-2 and TRBJ2-7, is GAGVSQSPSNKVTEKGKDVELRCDPISGHTALYWYRQSLGQGLEFLIYFQGNSAPDKSGLPSDRFSAERTGGSVSTLTIQRTQQEDSAVYLCASSVQASASGRPYEQYFGPGTRLTVT.

The V and J genes are TRBV7-9 and TRBJ1-4; D gene unclear. CDR1 and CDR2 (germline): SEHNR, FQNEAQ (reference sequence). The CDR3 is 11 amino acids. V lost 4 bases and J 8 bases, leaving 5 bases between the germline ends. The CDR3: CASSSGEKLFF. CDR3 sequence (DNA): TGTGCCAGCAGCTCCGGGGAAAAACTGTTTTTT. Variable domain in full (rest from reference TRBV7-9 and TRBJ1-4): DTGVSQNPRHKITKRGQNVTFRCDPISEHNRLYWYRQTLGQGPEFLTYFQNEAQLEKSRLLSDRFSAERPKGSFSTLEIQRTEQGDSAMYLCASSSGEKLFFGSGTQLSVL.

The chain recombines TRBV28 with TRBJ2-7; 8 bases are a match to TRBD2. Trimming removed 6 bases from V and 0 bases from J; junction bases left unmatched: 7. Germline values: CDR1 MDHEN, CDR2 SYDVKM. This CDR3 is 15 amino acids long. The CDR3, as DNA: TGTGCCAGCAGCAGACCGGGACTAGACTCCTACGAGCAGTACTTC. This gives the protein CASSRPGLDSYEQYF.

This clone has just a few counts. The V gene is TRBV7-8, the J gene TRBJ1-6, with D perhaps matching TRBD1 (6 bases). The V gene's germline CDR1 is SGHVS and CDR2 FQNEAQ. CDR3 length: 16 amino acids. The ends were cut back, 1 base at V and 7 bases at J, with 14 bases in the middle. The CDR3 nucleotides are TGTGCCAGCAGCTTAGAATCGGGACACGTCAATTCACCCCTCCACTTT. This gives the protein CASSLESGHVNSPLHF.

The chain is built from TRBV28 and TRBJ1-4; D might be TRBD1 (5 bases). V was trimmed by 6 bases and J by 4 bases, leaving 12 bases between them. CDR1 is MDHEN, CDR2 SYDVKM, per germline. The CDR3 covers 14 residues. This chain's CDR3 is CASSIQASNEKLFF. CDR3 nucleotide sequence: TGTGCCAGCAGCATACAGGCTAGTAATGAAAAACTGTTTTTT.

This clone was seen only a few times. V and J are TRBV7-3 and TRBJ1-1; 7 bases agree with TRBD1. The CDR3 is 11 residues long. Germline CDR1 SGHTA, CDR2 FQGTGA. Unmatched junction bases numbered 4, after V lost 8 bases and J lost 7 bases. In DNA form, the CDR3 reads TGTGCCAGCGGGCAGGGGGATGAAGCTTTCTTT. Protein: CASGQGDEAFF.

V usage is TRBV6-5 and J usage is TRBJ2-7; 7 positions agree with TRBD1. The CDR3 extends over 14 amino acids. Germline V gives CDR1 MNHEY, CDR2 SVGAGI. The V segment lost 0 bases and the J segment 5 bases; nucleotides outside the gene matches: 4. The CDR3 loop reads CASSYSDRSHEQYF. The CDR3 coding sequence is TGTGCCAGCAGTTACTCGGACAGGTCCCACGAGCAGTACTTC.

The chain uses TRBV13 and TRBJ2-1, with a possible D match to TRBD1 (6 bases). The CDR3 loop spans 15 amino acids. CDR1 is PRHDT, CDR2 FYEKMQ, per germline (reference sequence). V lost 4 bases and J lost 3, with 13 bases in between. The DNA of the CDR3 is TGTGCCAGCAGCTCTCCGCACAGGGACTACAATGAGCAGTTCTTC. Residues: CASSSPHRDYNEQFF.

This rearrangement joins TRBV6-5 to TRBJ2-7, with TRBD1 matching over 10 bases. This CDR3 is built from 15 residues. Looked up from germline, CDR1 is MNHEY and CDR2 is SVGAGI. With V trimmed by 4 bases and J by 4 bases, 7 bases remained unmatched. The CDR3 DNA sequence: TGTGCCAGCAGTTTCGGGACAGGGGATATGTACGAGCAGTACTTC. As protein: CASSFGTGDMYEQYF.

The rearrangement uses TRBV5-1 and TRBJ1-2; D remains unclear. The CDR3 totals 18 residues. CDR1 is SGHRS and CDR2 is YFSETQ in the germline V gene. V was trimmed by 3 bases and J by 2 bases, leaving 23 bases between them. CDR3 DNA sequence: TGCGCCAGCAGCTGGAGTGACGGATACTATCCAAGCAACTATGGCTACACCTTC. Translation gives CASSWSDGYYPSNYGYTF. The full variable domain, rest sourced from reference TRBV5-1 and TRBJ1-2, is KAGVTQTPRYLIKTRGQQVTLSCSPISGHRSVSWYQQTPGQGLQFLFEYFSETQRNKGNFPGRFSGRQFSNSRSEMNVSTLELGDSALYLCASSWSDGYYPSNYGYTFGSGTRLTVV.

V usage is TRBV5-4 and J usage is TRBJ2-7; perhaps TRBD1 as D (5 bases). The CDR3 is made up of 13 amino acids. Trimming cost V 2 bases and J 2 bases, with 8 bases left between them. Germline V gene lookup returns CDR1 SGHNT and CDR2 YYREEE (reference sequence). CDR3 sequence (DNA): TGTGCCAGCAGCTTTAAGGGGACCTACGAGCAGTACTTC. The encoded protein is CASSFKGTYEQYF.